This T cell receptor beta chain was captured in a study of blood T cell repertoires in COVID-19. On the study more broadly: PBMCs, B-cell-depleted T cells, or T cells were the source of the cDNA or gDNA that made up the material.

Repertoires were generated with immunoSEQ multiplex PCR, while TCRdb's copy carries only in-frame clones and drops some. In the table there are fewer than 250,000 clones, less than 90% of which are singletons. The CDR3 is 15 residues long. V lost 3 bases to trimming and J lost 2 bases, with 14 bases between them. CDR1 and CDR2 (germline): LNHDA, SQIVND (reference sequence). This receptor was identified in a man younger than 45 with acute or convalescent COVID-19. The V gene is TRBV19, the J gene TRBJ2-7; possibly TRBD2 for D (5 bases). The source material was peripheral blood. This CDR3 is CASSIGLYGTYEQYF. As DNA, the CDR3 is TGTGCCAGTAGTATTGGACTCTACGGAACCTACGAGCAGTACTTC. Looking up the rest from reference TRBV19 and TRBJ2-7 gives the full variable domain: DGGITQSPKYLFRKEGQNVTLSCEQNLNHDAMYWYRQDPGQGLRLIYYSQIVNDFQKGDIAEGYSVSREKKESFPLTVTSAQKNPTAFYLCASSIGLYGTYEQYFGPGTRLTVT.